These T cell receptor beta chains were read from a single sample in a study of T-cell reconstitution after alpha-beta-depleted transplantation in children. Each CDR3 protein is one row after TCRdb ran MiXCR on the PCR reads. This sample has thousands of distinct CDR3 sequences, with roughly 16% found just once. The source was PBMCs, mostly from graft donor cells, collected 60 days after TCRalphabeta/CD19-depleted stem cell transplant. These receptors were obtained from a male patient aged 5 to 17 who had a stem cell transplant for acute myeloid leukemia, so the T cells may come from the graft donor. Each CDR3 is given with its conserved first and last residue. Each record gives: J gene, CDR3 length, clone size, D gene, V gene, CDR3 protein, CDR3 DNA. A D gene is named only where the DNA matches it firmly. The size of a clone is reported for some rows only, either as once, few or many, or as a class for expanded clones.

J: TRBJ2-5
length: 14
size: few
D: .
V: TRBV6-2/TRBV6-3
CDR3: CASSYPDNQETQYF
DNA: TGTGCCAGCAGTTACCCCGACAACCAAGAGACCCAGTACTTC

J: TRBJ2-1
length: 13
size: medium-sized
D: .
V: TRBV29-1
CDR3: CSGARLANDEQFF
DNA: TGCAGCGGGGCTCGGCTAGCGAACGATGAGCAGTTCTTC

J: TRBJ1-1
length: 11
size: .
D: .
V: TRBV30
CDR3: CAWSGDTDAFF
DNA: TGTGCCTGGAGCGGGGACACTGACGCTTTCTTT

J: TRBJ2-7
length: 15
size: .
D: TRBD1
V: TRBV2
CDR3: CASSLRTGETYEQYF
DNA: TGTGCCAGCAGCCTTAGGACAGGGGAAACCTACGAGCAGTACTTC

J: TRBJ2-3
length: 16
size: few
D: TRBD2
V: TRBV4-2
CDR3: CASSQGREFSTDTQYF
DNA: TGTGCCAGCAGCCAAGGGCGGGAGTTCAGCACAGATACGCAGTATTTT

J: TRBJ2-2
length: 17
size: .
D: .
V: TRBV7-3
CDR3: CASSLRPGATNTGELFF
DNA: TGTGCCAGCAGCTTAAGGCCTGGGGCTACGAACACCGGGGAGCTGTTTTTT

J: TRBJ2-5
length: 15
size: .
D: .
V: TRBV4-3
CDR3: CASSQDLGPQETQYF
DNA: TGCGCCAGCAGCCAAGATCTGGGACCACAAGAGACCCAGTACTTC

J: TRBJ2-7
length: 14
size: .
D: TRBD1
V: TRBV3-1
CDR3: CASSRLGQVYEQYF
DNA: TGTGCCAGCAGTCGCCTTGGACAGGTCTACGAGCAGTACTTC

J: TRBJ2-7
length: 15
size: .
D: .
V: TRBV28
CDR3: CASSLPGLPLYEQYF
DNA: TGTGCCAGCAGTTTACCGGGACTTCCTCTCTACGAGCAGTACTTC

J: TRBJ2-3
length: 16
size: few
D: TRBD1
V: TRBV27
CDR3: CASSWPTGGTTDTQYF
DNA: TGTGCCAGCAGTTGGCCGACAGGGGGGACCACAGATACGCAGTATTTT

J: TRBJ2-7
length: 15
size: .
D: TRBD1
V: TRBV6-2/TRBV6-3
CDR3: CASSYRQGATYEQYF
DNA: TGTGCCAGCAGTTACAGACAGGGGGCGACCTACGAGCAGTACTTC

J: TRBJ2-3
length: 16
size: few
D: TRBD2
V: TRBV5-1
CDR3: CASSSGLEAGTDTQYF
DNA: TGCGCCAGCAGCTCGGGACTAGAAGCTGGGACAGATACGCAGTATTTT

J: TRBJ2-7
length: 14
size: medium-sized
D: .
V: TRBV20-1
CDR3: CSARSGRTYYEQYF
DNA: TGCAGTGCGAGGTCCGGGCGGACATATTACGAGCAGTACTTC

J: TRBJ2-1
length: 15
size: .
D: .
V: TRBV20-1
CDR3: CSAGSWSVGNNEQFF
DNA: TGCAGTGCTGGGTCCTGGAGCGTAGGTAACAATGAGCAGTTCTTC

J: TRBJ1-6
length: 11
size: medium-sized
D: .
V: TRBV28
CDR3: CASSSVSPLHF
DNA: TGTGCCAGCAGTTCAGTATCACCCCTCCACTTT

J: TRBJ2-1
length: 14
size: few
D: TRBD2
V: TRBV6-1
CDR3: CASSGLAGVNEQFF
DNA: TGTGCCAGCAGTGGGCTAGCGGGCGTTAATGAGCAGTTCTTC

J: TRBJ2-7
length: 15
size: .
D: .
V: TRBV6-2/TRBV6-3
CDR3: CASSYSTGSGYEQYF
DNA: TGTGCCAGCAGTTACTCGACGGGATCTGGCTACGAGCAGTACTTC

J: TRBJ2-2
length: 15
size: few
D: .
V: TRBV5-6
CDR3: CASSSTGRNTGELFF
DNA: TGTGCCAGCAGCTCTACGGGGAGGAACACCGGGGAGCTGTTTTTT

J: TRBJ2-7
length: 14
size: few
D: .
V: TRBV11-2
CDR3: CASSLAGLIYEQYF
DNA: TGTGCCAGCAGCTTAGCTGGACTCATCTACGAGCAGTACTTC

J: TRBJ2-1
length: 12
size: .
D: .
V: TRBV28
CDR3: CASTTREFEQFF
DNA: TGTGCCAGCACCACGAGAGAGTTTGAGCAGTTCTTC

J: TRBJ2-3
length: 12
size: medium-sized
D: .
V: TRBV29-1
CDR3: CSVVTDTDTQYF
DNA: TGCAGCGTTGTAACTGACACAGATACGCAGTATTTT

J: TRBJ2-7
length: 12
size: few
D: TRBD2
V: TRBV27
CDR3: CASRLAGGPLYF
DNA: TGTGCCAGTAGACTAGCGGGAGGGCCACTGTACTTC

J: TRBJ2-7
length: 13
size: .
D: .
V: TRBV4-1
CDR3: CASSQVSSLEQYF
DNA: TGCGCCAGCAGCCAAGTGTCTAGCCTCGAGCAGTACTTC

J: TRBJ2-3
length: 15
size: .
D: .
V: TRBV11-2
CDR3: CASSSYSEYTDTQYF
DNA: TGTGCCAGCAGCAGCTACAGCGAATACACAGATACGCAGTATTTT

J: TRBJ1-5
length: 15
size: few
D: TRBD1
V: TRBV10-3
CDR3: CAISPDRASNQPQHF
DNA: TGTGCCATCAGCCCCGACAGGGCTAGCAATCAGCCCCAGCATTTT

J: TRBJ2-7
length: 16
size: .
D: TRBD1
V: TRBV6-2/TRBV6-3
CDR3: CASSRQGATNSYEQYF
DNA: TGTGCCAGCAGCCGCCAGGGGGCTACCAACTCCTACGAGCAGTACTTC

J: TRBJ2-7
length: 14
size: .
D: TRBD1
V: TRBV3-1
CDR3: CASSPGQGIGEQYF
DNA: TGTGCCAGCAGCCCCGGACAGGGTATAGGGGAGCAGTACTTC

J: TRBJ2-1
length: 15
size: medium-sized
D: TRBD2
V: TRBV27
CDR3: CASSFTSGSYNEQFF
DNA: TGTGCCAGCAGTTTCACTAGCGGCTCCTACAATGAGCAGTTCTTC

J: TRBJ2-1
length: 12
size: medium-sized
D: .
V: TRBV29-1
CDR3: CSVGSWDNEQFF
DNA: TGCAGCGTTGGGTCTTGGGACAATGAGCAGTTCTTC

J: TRBJ2-5
length: 14
size: few
D: .
V: TRBV2
CDR3: CASMEGSGQETQYF
DNA: TGTGCCAGCATGGAAGGTAGCGGCCAAGAGACCCAGTACTTC

J: TRBJ2-2
length: 21
size: .
D: .
V: TRBV5-1
CDR3: CASSLVPGTSGGTHRVGELFF
DNA: TGCGCCAGCAGCTTGGTGCCAGGAACGTCAGGAGGGACCCATCGTGTCGGGGAGCTGTTTTTT

J: TRBJ2-7
length: 15
size: .
D: TRBD1
V: TRBV27
CDR3: CASSFAGQGTHEQYF
DNA: TGTGCCAGCAGTTTTGCGGGACAGGGTACCCACGAGCAGTACTTC

J: TRBJ1-5
length: 16
size: .
D: TRBD1
V: TRBV6-5
CDR3: CASSYPSTGANQPQHF
DNA: TGTGCCAGCAGTTACCCTTCGACAGGGGCTAATCAGCCCCAGCATTTT

J: TRBJ2-7
length: 13
size: .
D: .
V: TRBV18
CDR3: CASSPGRNHEQYF
DNA: TGTGCCAGCTCACCGGGGAGGAACCACGAGCAGTACTTC

J: TRBJ1-6
length: 14
size: few
D: .
V: TRBV7-9
CDR3: CASSLVSRNSPLHF
DNA: TGTGCCAGCAGCTTAGTGTCCAGAAATTCACCCCTCCACTTT

J: TRBJ1-1
length: 13
size: medium-sized
D: .
V: TRBV6-5
CDR3: CASSYSENTEAFF
DNA: TGTGCCAGCAGTTACTCTGAGAACACTGAAGCTTTCTTT

J: TRBJ2-1
length: 14
size: medium-sized
D: TRBD2
V: TRBV7-3
CDR3: CASSPGLASNEQFF
DNA: TGTGCCAGCAGCCCAGGACTAGCGAGTAATGAGCAGTTCTTC

J: TRBJ2-7
length: 14
size: .
D: TRBD2
V: TRBV6-5
CDR3: CASSYTSGSYEQYF
DNA: TGTGCCAGCAGTTACACTAGCGGGAGTTACGAGCAGTACTTC

J: TRBJ1-1
length: 13
size: .
D: .
V: TRBV11-2
CDR3: CASSPPVGAEAFF
DNA: TGTGCCAGCAGCCCCCCAGTAGGAGCTGAAGCTTTCTTT

J: TRBJ2-1
length: 11
size: medium-sized
D: .
V: TRBV5-1
CDR3: CASSFSNEQFF
DNA: TGCGCCAGCAGCTTCTCCAATGAGCAGTTCTTC

J: TRBJ2-7
length: 14
size: .
D: TRBD1
V: TRBV20-1
CDR3: CSARGQGAWDEQYF
DNA: TGCAGTGCTAGAGGACAGGGGGCATGGGACGAGCAGTACTTC

J: TRBJ2-2
length: 16
size: .
D: TRBD2
V: TRBV12-3/TRBV12-4
CDR3: CASSSPWGGDTGELFF
DNA: TGTGCCAGCAGTTCCCCTTGGGGGGGAGACACCGGGGAGCTGTTTTTT

J: TRBJ2-7
length: 15
size: .
D: TRBD2
V: TRBV9
CDR3: CASSVGAGEGYEQYF
DNA: TGTGCCAGCAGCGTAGGGGCGGGAGAGGGTTACGAGCAGTACTTC

J: TRBJ2-2
length: 14
size: .
D: .
V: TRBV12-3/TRBV12-4
CDR3: CASSLSGRIGELFF
DNA: TGTGCCAGCAGTTTATCCGGGAGAATCGGGGAGCTGTTTTTT

J: TRBJ1-2
length: 13
size: medium-sized
D: .
V: TRBV4-1
CDR3: CASSQDHEGGYTF
DNA: TGCGCCAGCAGCCAAGATCATGAGGGCGGCTACACCTTC

J: TRBJ2-1
length: 15
size: few
D: TRBD2
V: TRBV7-9
CDR3: CASSLVAGGHDEQFF
DNA: TGTGCCAGCAGCTTAGTAGCGGGGGGGCACGATGAGCAGTTCTTC

J: TRBJ1-5
length: 14
size: .
D: .
V: TRBV10-3
CDR3: CAISESTPLLAQNF
DNA: TGTGCCATCAGTGAGTCGACACCCTTATTAGCCCAGAATTTT

J: TRBJ2-3
length: 14
size: medium-sized
D: .
V: TRBV7-9
CDR3: CASSLVAVTDTQYF
DNA: TGTGCCAGCAGCTTAGTAGCGGTCACAGATACGCAGTATTTT

J: TRBJ1-5
length: 15
size: .
D: TRBD1
V: TRBV28
CDR3: CASRLDRGCNQPQHF
DNA: TGTGCCAGCAGGCTGGACAGGGGGTGTAATCAGCCCCAGCATTTT

J: TRBJ2-7
length: 14
size: medium-sized
D: .
V: TRBV25-1
CDR3: CASSGGGQSREQYF
DNA: TGTGCCAGCAGTGGGGGGGGACAGTCCCGCGAGCAGTACTTC

J: TRBJ1-2
length: 15
size: few
D: TRBD1
V: TRBV28
CDR3: CASSLDWTGERGYTF
DNA: TGTGCCAGCAGTTTAGACTGGACAGGGGAAAGAGGCTACACCTTC

J: TRBJ1-5
length: 14
size: .
D: .
V: TRBV5-5
CDR3: CASSLVVFHQPQHF
DNA: TGTGCCAGCAGCTTGGTGGTTTTTCATCAGCCCCAGCATTTT

J: TRBJ2-1
length: 15
size: medium-sized
D: TRBD1
V: TRBV12-3/TRBV12-4
CDR3: CASTLRQGAINEQFF
DNA: TGTGCCAGCACCTTACGCCAGGGGGCTATCAATGAGCAGTTCTTC

J: TRBJ2-5
length: 15
size: medium-sized
D: .
V: TRBV7-3
CDR3: CASSLTPGVQETQYF
DNA: TGTGCCAGCAGCTTAACGCCGGGGGTCCAAGAGACCCAGTACTTC

J: TRBJ2-1
length: 18
size: .
D: TRBD2
V: TRBV11-2
CDR3: CASSSPPGALAGRGEQFF
DNA: TGTGCCAGCAGCTCCCCCCCGGGAGCCCTAGCGGGAAGGGGTGAGCAGTTCTTC

J: TRBJ2-1
length: 15
size: few
D: TRBD1
V: TRBV5-1
CDR3: CASSLVRGRNNEQFF
DNA: TGCGCCAGCAGCTTGGTTAGGGGGCGAAACAATGAGCAGTTCTTC

J: TRBJ1-1
length: 14
size: medium-sized
D: TRBD1
V: TRBV6-1
CDR3: CASSRRQGYTEAFF
DNA: TGTGCCAGCAGTCGAAGACAGGGGTACACTGAAGCTTTCTTT

J: TRBJ1-4
length: 12
size: medium-sized
D: .
V: TRBV12-3/TRBV12-4
CDR3: CASSLFNEKLFF
DNA: TGTGCCAGCAGTTTATTTAACGAAAAACTGTTTTTT

J: TRBJ2-7
length: 14
size: medium-sized
D: .
V: TRBV20-1
CDR3: CSARGGLGTYEQYF
DNA: TGCAGTGCTAGAGGGGGCCTAGGGACCTACGAGCAGTACTTC